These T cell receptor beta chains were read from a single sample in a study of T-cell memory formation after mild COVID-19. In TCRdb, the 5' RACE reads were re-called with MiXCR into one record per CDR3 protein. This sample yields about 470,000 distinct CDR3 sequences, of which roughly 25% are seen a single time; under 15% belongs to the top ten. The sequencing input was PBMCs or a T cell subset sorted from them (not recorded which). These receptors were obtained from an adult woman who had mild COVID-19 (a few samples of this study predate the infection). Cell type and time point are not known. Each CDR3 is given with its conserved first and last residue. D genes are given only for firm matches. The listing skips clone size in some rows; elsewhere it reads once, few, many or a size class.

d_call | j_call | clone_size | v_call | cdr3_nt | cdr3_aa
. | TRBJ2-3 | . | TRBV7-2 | TGTGCCAGCAGCTTAGCGGGCCTCGGTCTCACAGATACGCAGTATTTT | CASSLAGLGLTDTQYF
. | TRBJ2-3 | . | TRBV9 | TGTGCCAGCAGCGTAGGTTTGTGGGATACGCAGTATTTT | CASSVGLWDTQYF
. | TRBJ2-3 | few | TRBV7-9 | TGTGCCAGCAGCTTAGAAGTAGGGCCGGATACGCAGTATTTT | CASSLEVGPDTQYF
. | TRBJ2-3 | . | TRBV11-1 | TGTGCCAGCAGCTCCGATACCTCTAGCACAGATACGCAGTATTTT | CASSSDTSSTDTQYF
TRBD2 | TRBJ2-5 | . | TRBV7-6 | TGTGCCAGCAGCTTGGGCCCGGGACTACAAGAGACCCAGTACTTC | CASSLGPGLQETQYF
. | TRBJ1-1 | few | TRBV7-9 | TGTGCCAGCAGACGCTACGACCATAACACTGAAGCTTTCTTT | CASRRYDHNTEAFF
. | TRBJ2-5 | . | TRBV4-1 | TGCGCCAGCAGCCAAGGATCGTCGCAGCTAGGGGAGACCCAGTACTTC | CASSQGSSQLGETQYF
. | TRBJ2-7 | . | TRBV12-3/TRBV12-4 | TGTGCCAGCACCAAGGGGTTGTCCTACGAGCAGTACTTC | CASTKGLSYEQYF
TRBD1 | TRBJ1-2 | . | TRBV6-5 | TGTGCCAGCAGTTACCGGGACAGGGTTAACTATGGCTACACCTTC | CASSYRDRVNYGYTF
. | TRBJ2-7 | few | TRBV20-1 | TGCAGTGCTACCCAGCCAGGACGACTCTCCTACGAGCAGTACTTC | CSATQPGRLSYEQYF
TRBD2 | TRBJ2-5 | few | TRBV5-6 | TGTGCCAGCAGCGCCGCGGGAGCCTCAGAGACCCAGTACTTC | CASSAAGASETQYF
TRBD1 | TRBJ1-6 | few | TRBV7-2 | TGTGCCAGCAGCTTCTCAGGGGGTGAGAGGAGTTCACCCCTCCACTTT | CASSFSGGERSSPLHF
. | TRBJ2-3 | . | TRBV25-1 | TGTGCCAGCAGTGAATTATTACGGGAGCGTGTAGATACGCAGTATTTT | CASSELLRERVDTQYF
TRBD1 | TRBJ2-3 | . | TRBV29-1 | TGCAGCGGCGGGGACAGGGGAATAGATACGCAGTATTTT | CSGGDRGIDTQYF
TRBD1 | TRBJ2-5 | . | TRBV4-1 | TGCGCCAGCAGCCAAGGACCGGGACAGGGGGAAGAGACCCAGTACTTC | CASSQGPGQGEETQYF
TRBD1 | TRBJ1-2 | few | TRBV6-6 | TGTGCCAGCAGTGCCACCGGGACAGAGGACGGGGGCTACACCTTC | CASSATGTEDGGYTF
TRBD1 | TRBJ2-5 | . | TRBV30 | TGTGCCTGGAGTTGGGACAGGGATGGAAGCTCCCAGTACTTC | CAWSWDRDGSSQYF
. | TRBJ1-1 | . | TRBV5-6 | TGTGCCAGCAGCTTGGCGCGCGAAGCTTTCTTT | CASSLAREAFF
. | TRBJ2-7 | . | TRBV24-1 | TGTGCCACCAGTGATTTGAGTGACAGGCCATCCTACGAGCAGTACTTC | CATSDLSDRPSYEQYF
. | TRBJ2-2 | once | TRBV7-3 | TGTGCCAGCAGCTTGTCTTGGAGGACCGGGGAGCTGTTTTTT | CASSLSWRTGELFF
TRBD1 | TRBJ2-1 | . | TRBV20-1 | TGCAGTGCTAAAGACAGGGTCAACAATGAGCAGTTCTTC | CSAKDRVNNEQFF
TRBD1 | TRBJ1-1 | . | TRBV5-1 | TGCGCCAGCAGCTGGGAACAGGGGATCACTGAAGTTTTCTTT | CASSWEQGITEVFF
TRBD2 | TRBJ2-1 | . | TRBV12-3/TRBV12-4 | TGTGCCAGCAGTTTCAGGATAGCGGGGCTCAACAATGAGCAGTTCTTC | CASSFRIAGLNNEQFF
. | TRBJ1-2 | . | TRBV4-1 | TGCGCCAGCAGCCAAGACTTGGGGCCACCTAACTATGGCTACACCTTC | CASSQDLGPPNYGYTF
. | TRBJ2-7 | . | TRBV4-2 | TGTGCCAGCAGCCTTAGACAGGTCAGCTCCTACGAGCAGTACTTC | CASSLRQVSSYEQYF
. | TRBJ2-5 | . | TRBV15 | TGTGCCACCAGGACCCAAGAGACCCAGTACTTC | CATRTQETQYF
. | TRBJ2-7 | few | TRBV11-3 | TGTGCCAGCAGTGGGGACAACTCCTACGAGCAGTACTTC | CASSGDNSYEQYF
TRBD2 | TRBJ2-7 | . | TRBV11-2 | TGTGCCAGCAGCTTAGTCTCCGGGACTAGCGGCTACGAGCAGTACTTC | CASSLVSGTSGYEQYF
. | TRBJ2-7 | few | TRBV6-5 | TGTGCCAGCAGTCCCCAGGACCCATCTCCCGAGCAGTACTTC | CASSPQDPSPEQYF